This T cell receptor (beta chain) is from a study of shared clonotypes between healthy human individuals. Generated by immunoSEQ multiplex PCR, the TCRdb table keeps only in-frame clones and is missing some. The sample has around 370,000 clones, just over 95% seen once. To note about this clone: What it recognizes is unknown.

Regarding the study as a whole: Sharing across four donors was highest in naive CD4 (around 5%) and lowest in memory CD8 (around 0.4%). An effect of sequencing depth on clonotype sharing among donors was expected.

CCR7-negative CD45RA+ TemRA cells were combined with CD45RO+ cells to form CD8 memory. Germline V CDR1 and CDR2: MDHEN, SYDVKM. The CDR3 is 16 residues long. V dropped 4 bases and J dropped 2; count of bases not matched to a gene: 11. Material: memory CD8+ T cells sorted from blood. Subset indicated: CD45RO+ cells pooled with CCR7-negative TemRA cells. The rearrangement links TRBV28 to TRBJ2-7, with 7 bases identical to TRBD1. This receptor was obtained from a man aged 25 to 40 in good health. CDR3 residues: CASSSTFGQAPYEQYF. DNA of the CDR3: TGTGCCAGCAGTTCTACCTTCGGACAGGCGCCCTACGAGCAGTACTTC.